The T cell receptor (beta chain) under discussion was sequenced for a study of blood T cell repertoires in COVID-19. Overall study context: COVID-19 samples collected from the United States, Italy and Spain covered acute and convalescent phases. T cells, B-cell-depleted T cells, or PBMCs provided the cDNA or gDNA that served as material.

Study processing details: Nucleated cell counts were estimated from reference gene primer amplification. Produced via immunoSEQ multiplex PCR; TCRdb's table is partial and in-frame only. The V and J calls and the clone size are those of that table, but D and trimming were determined from the DNA. This sample has 250,000 to 350,000 clones, with approximately 91% found just once. The CDR3 consists of 16 residues. Germline CDR1 is PRHDT and CDR2 is FYEKMQ (reference sequence). Trimming removed 6 bases from V and 6 bases from J; junction bases left unmatched: 12. The source of this sequence is a man aged 18 to 30 with active or convalescent COVID-19. Sequencing input: peripheral blood. The V call is TRBV13, the J call TRBJ2-2; 8 positions match TRBD1. CDR3 in amino acids: CASSYRPQGAAGELFF. The CDR3 DNA is TGTGCCAGCAGTTATAGACCGCAGGGGGCCGCCGGGGAGCTGTTTTTT. Filled out from reference TRBV13 and TRBJ2-2, the complete variable domain reads AAGVIQSPRHLIKEKRETATLKCYPIPRHDTVYWYQQGPGQDPQFLISFYEKMQSDKGSIPDRFSAQQFSDYHSELNMSSLELGDSALYFCASSYRPQGAAGELFFGEGSRLTVL.